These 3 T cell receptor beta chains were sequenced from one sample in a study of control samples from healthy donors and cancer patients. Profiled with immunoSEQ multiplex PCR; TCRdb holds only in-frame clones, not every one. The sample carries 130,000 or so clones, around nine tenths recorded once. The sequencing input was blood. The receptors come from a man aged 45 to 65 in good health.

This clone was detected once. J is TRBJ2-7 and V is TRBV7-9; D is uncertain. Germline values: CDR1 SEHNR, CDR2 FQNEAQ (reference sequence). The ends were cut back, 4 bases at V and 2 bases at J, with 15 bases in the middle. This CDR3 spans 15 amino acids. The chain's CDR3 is CASSSQFSLAYEQYF. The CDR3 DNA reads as TGTGCCAGCAGCTCCCAGTTTTCCCTCGCCTACGAGCAGTACTTC.

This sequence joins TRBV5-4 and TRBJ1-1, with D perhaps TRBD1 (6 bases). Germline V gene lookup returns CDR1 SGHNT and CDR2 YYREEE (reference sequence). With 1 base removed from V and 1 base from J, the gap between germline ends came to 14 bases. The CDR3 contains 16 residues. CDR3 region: CASSLPSSRGNTEAFF. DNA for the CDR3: TGTGCCAGCAGCTTGCCTTCCAGCAGGGGGAACACTGAAGCTTTCTTT.

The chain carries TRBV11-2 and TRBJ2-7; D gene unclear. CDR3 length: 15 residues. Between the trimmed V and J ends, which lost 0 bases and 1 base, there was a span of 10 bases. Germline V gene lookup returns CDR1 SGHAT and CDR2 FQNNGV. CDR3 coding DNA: TGTGCCAGCAGCTTAGAGTATTTGGGGTCCTACGAGCAGTACTTC. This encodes CASSLEYLGSYEQYF. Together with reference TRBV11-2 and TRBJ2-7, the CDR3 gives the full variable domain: EAGVAQSPRYKIIEKRQSVAFWCNPISGHATLYWYQQILGQGPKLLIQFQNNGVVDDSQLPKDRFSAERLKGVDSTLKIQPAKLEDSAVYLCASSLEYLGSYEQYFGPGTRLTVT.